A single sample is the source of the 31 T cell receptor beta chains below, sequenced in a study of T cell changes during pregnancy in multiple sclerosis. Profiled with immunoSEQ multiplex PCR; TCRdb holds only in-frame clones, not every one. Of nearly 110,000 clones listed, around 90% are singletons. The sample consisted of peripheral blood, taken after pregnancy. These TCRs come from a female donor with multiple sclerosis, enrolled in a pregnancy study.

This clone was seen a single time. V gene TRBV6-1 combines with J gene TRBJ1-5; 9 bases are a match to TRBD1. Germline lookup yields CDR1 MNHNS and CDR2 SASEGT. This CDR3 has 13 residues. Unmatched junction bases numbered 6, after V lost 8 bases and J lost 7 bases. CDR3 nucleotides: TGTGCCAGCCTACAGGGGGCGGGGCAGCCCCAGCATTTT. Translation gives CASLQGAGQPQHF.

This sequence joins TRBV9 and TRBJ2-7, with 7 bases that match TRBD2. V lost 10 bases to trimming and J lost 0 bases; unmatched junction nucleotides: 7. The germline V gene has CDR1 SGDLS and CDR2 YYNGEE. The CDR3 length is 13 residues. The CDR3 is CARPRGVSYEQYF. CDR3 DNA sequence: TGTGCCCGCCCACGGGGGGTCTCCTACGAGCAGTACTTC.

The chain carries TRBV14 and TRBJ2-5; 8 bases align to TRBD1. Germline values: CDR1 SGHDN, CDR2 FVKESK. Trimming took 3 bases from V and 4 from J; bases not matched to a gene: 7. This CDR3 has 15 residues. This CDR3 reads CASSHRTGRGETQYF. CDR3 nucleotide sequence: TGTGCCAGCAGCCATCGGACAGGGAGAGGAGAGACCCAGTACTTC.

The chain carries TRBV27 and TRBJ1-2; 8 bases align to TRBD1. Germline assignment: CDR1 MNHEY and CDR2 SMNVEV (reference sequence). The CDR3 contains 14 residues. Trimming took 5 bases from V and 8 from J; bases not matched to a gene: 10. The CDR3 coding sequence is TGTGCCAGCAGTGCCCCAGGGGGCGCTGGAGGCTACACCTTC. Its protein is CASSAPGGAGGYTF.

The CDR3 is CASSDRNTEAFF. The CDR3 DNA sequence: TGCGCCAGCAGTGACCGGAACACTGAAGCTTTCTTT. The chain couples TRBV10-1 to TRBJ1-1; D ambiguous. Deletions cut 3 bases from V and 1 base from J, with 3 bases between. CDR1 is WNHNN, CDR2 SYGVQD, per germline (reference sequence). CDR3 length: 12 amino acids.

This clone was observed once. The CDR3 DNA sequence: TGCGCCAGCAGCTCCGACACCCGCTCTGGGGCCAACGTCCTGACTTTC. Its protein product is CASSSDTRSGANVLTF. The rearrangement joins TRBV5-1 to TRBJ2-6; no reliable D call. The V end lost 3 bases, the J end lost 0 bases, and 10 bases lay between the germline ends. This CDR3 is 16 amino acids long. Germline V gives CDR1 SGHRS, CDR2 YFSETQ.

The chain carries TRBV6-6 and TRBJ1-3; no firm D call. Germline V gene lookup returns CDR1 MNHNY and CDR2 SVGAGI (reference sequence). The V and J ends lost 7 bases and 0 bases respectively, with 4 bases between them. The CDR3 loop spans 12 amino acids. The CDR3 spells CASTLSGNTIYF. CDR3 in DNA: TGTGCCAGCACCCTCTCTGGAAACACCATATATTTT.

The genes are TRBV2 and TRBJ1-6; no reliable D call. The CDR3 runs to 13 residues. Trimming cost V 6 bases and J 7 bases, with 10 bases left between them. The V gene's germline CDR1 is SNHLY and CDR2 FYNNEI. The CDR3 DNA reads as TGTGCCAGCAGACAACACCCGAATTCACCCCTCCACTTT. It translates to CASRQHPNSPLHF.

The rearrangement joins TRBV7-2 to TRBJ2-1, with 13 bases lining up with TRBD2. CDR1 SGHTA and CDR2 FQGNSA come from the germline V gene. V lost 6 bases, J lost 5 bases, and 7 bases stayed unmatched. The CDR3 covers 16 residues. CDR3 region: CASRPTSGRYNNEQFF. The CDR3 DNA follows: TGTGCCAGCAGGCCGACTAGCGGGAGGTATAACAATGAGCAGTTCTTC.

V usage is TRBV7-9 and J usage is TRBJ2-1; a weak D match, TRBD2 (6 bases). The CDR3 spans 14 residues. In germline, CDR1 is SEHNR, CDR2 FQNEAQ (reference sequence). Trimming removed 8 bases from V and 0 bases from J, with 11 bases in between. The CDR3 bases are TGTGCCAGCGGGGGGACCAGCTCCTACAATGAGCAGTTCTTC. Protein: CASGGTSSYNEQFF.

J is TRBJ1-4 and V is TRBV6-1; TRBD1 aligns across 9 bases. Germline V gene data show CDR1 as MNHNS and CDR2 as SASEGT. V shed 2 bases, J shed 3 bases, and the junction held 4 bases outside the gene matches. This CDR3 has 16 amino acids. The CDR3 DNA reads TGTGCCAGCAGTGAAAGAGGGGACAGGGCTAATGAAAAACTGTTTTTT. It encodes CASSERGDRANEKLFF.

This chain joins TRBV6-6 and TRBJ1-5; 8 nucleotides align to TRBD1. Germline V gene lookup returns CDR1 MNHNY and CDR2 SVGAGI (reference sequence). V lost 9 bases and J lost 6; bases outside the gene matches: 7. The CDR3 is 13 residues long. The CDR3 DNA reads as TGTGCCAGTGGGCAGGGGGCAATTCAGCCCCAGCATTTT. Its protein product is CASGQGAIQPQHF.

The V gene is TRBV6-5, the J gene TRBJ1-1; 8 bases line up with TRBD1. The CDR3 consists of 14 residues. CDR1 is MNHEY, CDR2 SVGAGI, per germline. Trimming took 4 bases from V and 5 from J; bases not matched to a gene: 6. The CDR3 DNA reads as TGTGCCAGCAGTTTAACAGGGGGAGGTACTGAAGCTTTCTTT. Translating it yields CASSLTGGGTEAFF.

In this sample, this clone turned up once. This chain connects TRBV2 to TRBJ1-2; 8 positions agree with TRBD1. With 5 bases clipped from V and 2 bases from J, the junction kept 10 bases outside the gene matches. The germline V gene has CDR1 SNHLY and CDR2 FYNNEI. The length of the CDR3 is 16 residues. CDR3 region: CASSIPTRTGNYGYTF. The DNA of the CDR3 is TGTGCCAGCAGTATCCCAACTCGGACAGGGAACTATGGCTACACCTTC. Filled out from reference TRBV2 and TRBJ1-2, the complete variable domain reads EPEVTQTPSHQVTQMGQEVILRCVPISNHLYFYWYRQILGQKVEFLVSFYNNEISEKSEIFDDQFSVERPDGSNFTLKIRSTKLEDSAMYFCASSIPTRTGNYGYTFGSGTRLTVV.

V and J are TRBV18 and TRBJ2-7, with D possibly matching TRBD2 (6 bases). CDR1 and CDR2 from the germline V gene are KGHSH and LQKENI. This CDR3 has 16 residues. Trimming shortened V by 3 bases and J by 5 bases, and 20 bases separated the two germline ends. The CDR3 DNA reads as TGTGCCAGCTCACCGGTCCCCACCGGAGGGGTGAACGAGCAGTACTTC. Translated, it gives CASSPVPTGGVNEQYF.

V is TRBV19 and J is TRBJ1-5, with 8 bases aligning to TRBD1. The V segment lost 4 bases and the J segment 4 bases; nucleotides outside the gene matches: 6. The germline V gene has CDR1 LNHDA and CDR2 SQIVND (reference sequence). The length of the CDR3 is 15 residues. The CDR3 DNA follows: TGTGCCAGTAGTACTCCGGGACAGGTTAATCAGCCCCAGCATTTT. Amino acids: CASSTPGQVNQPQHF.

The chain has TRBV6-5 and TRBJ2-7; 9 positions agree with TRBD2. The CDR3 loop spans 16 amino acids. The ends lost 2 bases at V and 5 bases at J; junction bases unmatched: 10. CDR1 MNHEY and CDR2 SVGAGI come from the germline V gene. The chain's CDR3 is CASSYGSRGLAHEQYF. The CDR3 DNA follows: TGTGCCAGCAGTTACGGGAGTCGGGGACTAGCCCACGAGCAGTACTTC.

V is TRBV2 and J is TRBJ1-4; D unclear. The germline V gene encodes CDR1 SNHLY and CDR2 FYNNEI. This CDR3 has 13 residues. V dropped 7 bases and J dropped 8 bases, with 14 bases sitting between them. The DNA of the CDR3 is TGTGCCAGCAATAGTGGAGGCCGAGAAAAACTGTTTTTT. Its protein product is CASNSGGREKLFF.

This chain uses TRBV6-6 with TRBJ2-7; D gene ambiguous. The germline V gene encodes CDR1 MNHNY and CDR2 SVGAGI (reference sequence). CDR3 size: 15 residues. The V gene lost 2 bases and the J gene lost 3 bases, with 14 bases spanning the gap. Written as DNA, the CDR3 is TGTGCCAGCAGTTACACACCCCCTGATCGCTACGAGCAGTACTTC. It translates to CASSYTPPDRYEQYF.

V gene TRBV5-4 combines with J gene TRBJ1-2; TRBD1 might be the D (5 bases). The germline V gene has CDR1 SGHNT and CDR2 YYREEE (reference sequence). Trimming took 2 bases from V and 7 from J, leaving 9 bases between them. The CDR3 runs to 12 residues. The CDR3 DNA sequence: TGTGCCAGCAGCTTACCGACAGTTGGCTACACCTTC. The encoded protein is CASSLPTVGYTF.

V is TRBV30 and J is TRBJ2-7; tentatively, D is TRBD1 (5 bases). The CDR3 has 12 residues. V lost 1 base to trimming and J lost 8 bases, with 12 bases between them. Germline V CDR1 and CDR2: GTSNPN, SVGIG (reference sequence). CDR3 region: CAWSGGRLKQYF. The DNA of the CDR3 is TGTGCCTGGAGTGGGGGCCGTCTCAAGCAGTACTTC.

This chain's CDR3 is CASSFWGLGPTGELFF. The CDR3 DNA follows: TGTGCCAGCAGTTTCTGGGGACTAGGTCCCACCGGGGAGCTGTTTTTT. V is TRBV27 and J is TRBJ2-2; 8 nucleotides align to TRBD2. The V gene end was trimmed by 3 bases and the J gene end by 4 bases; junction bases not matched to a gene: 7. The CDR3 extends over 16 amino acids. Germline V lookup: CDR1 MNHEY, CDR2 SMNVEV (reference sequence).

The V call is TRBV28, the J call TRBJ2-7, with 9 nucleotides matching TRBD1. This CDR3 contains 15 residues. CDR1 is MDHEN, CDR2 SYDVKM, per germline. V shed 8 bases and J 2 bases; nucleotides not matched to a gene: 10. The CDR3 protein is CASAGQGRTTYEQYF. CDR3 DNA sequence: TGTGCCAGCGCTGGACAGGGGCGAACAACCTACGAGCAGTACTTC.

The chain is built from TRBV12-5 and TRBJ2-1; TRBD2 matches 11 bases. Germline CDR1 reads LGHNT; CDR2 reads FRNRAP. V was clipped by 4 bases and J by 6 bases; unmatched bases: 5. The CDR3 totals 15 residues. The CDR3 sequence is CASGSDSGGGNEQFF. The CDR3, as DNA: TGTGCTAGTGGTTCGGATAGCGGGGGGGGCAATGAGCAGTTCTTC. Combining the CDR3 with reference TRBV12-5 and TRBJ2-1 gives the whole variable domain DARVTQTPRHKVTEMGQEVTMRCQPILGHNTVFWYRQTMMQGLELLAYFRNRAPLDDSGMPKDRFSAEMPDATLATLKIQPSEPRDSAVYFCASGSDSGGGNEQFFGPGTRLTVL.

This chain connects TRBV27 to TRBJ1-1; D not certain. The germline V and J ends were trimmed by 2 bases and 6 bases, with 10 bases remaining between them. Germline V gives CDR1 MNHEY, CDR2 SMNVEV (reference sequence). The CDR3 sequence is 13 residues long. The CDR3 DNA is TGTGCCAGCAGTTTAAATCGGGTCGCTGAAGCTTTCTTT. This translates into CASSLNRVAEAFF.

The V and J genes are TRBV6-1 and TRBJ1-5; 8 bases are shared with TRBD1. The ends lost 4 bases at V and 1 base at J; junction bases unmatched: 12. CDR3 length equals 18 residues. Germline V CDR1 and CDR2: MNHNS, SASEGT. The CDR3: CASSAGTGGEGSNQPQHF. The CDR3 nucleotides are TGTGCCAGCAGTGCCGGGACAGGTGGGGAAGGCAGCAATCAGCCCCAGCATTTT.

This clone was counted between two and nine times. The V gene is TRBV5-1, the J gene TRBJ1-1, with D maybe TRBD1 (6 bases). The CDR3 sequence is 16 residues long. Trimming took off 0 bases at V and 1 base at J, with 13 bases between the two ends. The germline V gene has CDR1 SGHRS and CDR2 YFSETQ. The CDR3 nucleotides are TGCGCCAGCAGCTTGGTGGTAGGGGGAAGGAACACTGAAGCTTTCTTT. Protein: CASSLVVGGRNTEAFF.

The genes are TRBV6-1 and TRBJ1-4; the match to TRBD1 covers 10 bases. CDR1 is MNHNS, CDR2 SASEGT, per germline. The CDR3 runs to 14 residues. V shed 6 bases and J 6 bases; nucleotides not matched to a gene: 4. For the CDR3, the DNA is TGTGCCAGCAGGACAGGGGGCAGGGATGAAAAACTGTTTTTT. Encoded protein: CASRTGGRDEKLFF.

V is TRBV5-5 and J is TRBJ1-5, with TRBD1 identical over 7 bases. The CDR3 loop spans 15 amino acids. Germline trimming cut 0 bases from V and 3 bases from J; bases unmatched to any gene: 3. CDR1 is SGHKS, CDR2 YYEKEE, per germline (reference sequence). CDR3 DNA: TGTGCCAGCAGCTTGGACAGGGGCCTCAATCAGCCCCAGCATTTT. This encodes CASSLDRGLNQPQHF.

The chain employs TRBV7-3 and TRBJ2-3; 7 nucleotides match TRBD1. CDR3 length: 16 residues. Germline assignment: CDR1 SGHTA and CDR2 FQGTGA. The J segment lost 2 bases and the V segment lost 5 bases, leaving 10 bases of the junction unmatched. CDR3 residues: CASSPPSTGDTDTQYF. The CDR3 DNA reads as TGTGCCAGCAGCCCCCCTTCCACAGGGGACACAGATACGCAGTATTTT.

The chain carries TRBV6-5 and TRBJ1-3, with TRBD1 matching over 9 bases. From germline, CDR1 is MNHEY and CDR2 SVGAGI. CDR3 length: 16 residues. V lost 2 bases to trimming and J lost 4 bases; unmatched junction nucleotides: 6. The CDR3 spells CASSYLQGAAGNTIYF. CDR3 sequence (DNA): TGTGCCAGCAGTTACCTACAGGGGGCCGCAGGAAACACCATATATTTT.